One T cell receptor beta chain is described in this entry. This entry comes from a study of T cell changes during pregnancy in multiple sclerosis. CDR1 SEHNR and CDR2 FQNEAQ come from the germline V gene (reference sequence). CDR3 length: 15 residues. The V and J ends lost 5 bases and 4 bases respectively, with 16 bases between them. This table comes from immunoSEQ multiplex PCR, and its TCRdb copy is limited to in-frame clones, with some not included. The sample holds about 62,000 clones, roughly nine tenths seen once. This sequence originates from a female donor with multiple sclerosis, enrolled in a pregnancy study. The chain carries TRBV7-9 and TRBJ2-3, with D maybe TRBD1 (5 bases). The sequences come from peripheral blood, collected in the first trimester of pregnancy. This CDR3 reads CASSLSGGAADTQYF. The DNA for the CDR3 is TGTGCCAGCAGCCTGTCGGGTGGGGCGGCAGATACGCAGTATTTT.